The clone carrying this T cell receptor beta chain was picked up one time. The table came from immunoSEQ multiplex PCR; TCRdb's copy has only in-frame clones and leaves some out. The data contain tens of thousands of clones, more than 70% of them singletons. With 7 bases removed from V and 0 bases from J, the gap between germline ends came to 7 bases. Germline values: CDR1 SNHLY, CDR2 FYNNEI. The length of the CDR3 is 12 residues. The sample belongs to a study of blood T cell repertoires in COVID-19. Study information: PBMCs, B-cell-depleted T cells, or T cells were the source of the cDNA or gDNA that made up the material.

V usage is TRBV2 and J usage is TRBJ2-7; no definite D call. The sample was peripheral blood. The sequence was collected from a woman aged 55-70 years with acute or convalescent COVID-19. The DNA of the CDR3 is TGTGCCAGCAAACTCACCTCCTACGAGCAGTACTTC. It translates to CASKLTSYEQYF.